The clone carrying this T cell receptor beta chain showed up just a few times. Its specificity is not known. The repertoire was sequenced with immunoSEQ multiplex PCR; TCRdb's copy has only in-frame clones and lacks some. The sample has about 350,000 clones; 70% to 90% are singletons. This sample is drawn from a study of Ad26.COV2.S vaccination and SARS-CoV-2 variants. The overall study: Participant was drawn from the COV1001 Ad26.COV2.S trial arm. Once, or twice with 56 days between doses, Ad26.COV2.S was given intramuscularly. Whole-study findings and limits: Measurements of TCR breadth and depth may have given underestimates of the total T cell responses.

Per germline, CDR1 MGHRA and CDR2 YSYEKL. The length of the CDR3 is 13 residues. V gave up 0 bases and J gave up 7 bases, with 4 bases separating them. Treatment indicated: about 20 received Ad26.COV2.S at low or high dose, single or two shots; about 5 received placebo; per-sample allocation not given. Each sample was drawn 63 days after the first injection (of vaccine or placebo). Wuhan-strain spike was delivered by a replication-incompetent Ad26 vector. The chain combines TRBV4-1 with TRBJ1-6; D not resolved. The receptor was isolated from a person between 18 and 65 years old who received the Ad26.COV2.S COVID-19 vaccine or a placebo. This specimen consisted of peripheral blood, obtained in a trial of Ad26.COV2.S vaccine versus placebo. The CDR3 here is CASSQEGNSPLHF. In DNA, the CDR3 is TGCGCCAGCAGCCAAGAAGGGAATTCACCCCTCCACTTT.